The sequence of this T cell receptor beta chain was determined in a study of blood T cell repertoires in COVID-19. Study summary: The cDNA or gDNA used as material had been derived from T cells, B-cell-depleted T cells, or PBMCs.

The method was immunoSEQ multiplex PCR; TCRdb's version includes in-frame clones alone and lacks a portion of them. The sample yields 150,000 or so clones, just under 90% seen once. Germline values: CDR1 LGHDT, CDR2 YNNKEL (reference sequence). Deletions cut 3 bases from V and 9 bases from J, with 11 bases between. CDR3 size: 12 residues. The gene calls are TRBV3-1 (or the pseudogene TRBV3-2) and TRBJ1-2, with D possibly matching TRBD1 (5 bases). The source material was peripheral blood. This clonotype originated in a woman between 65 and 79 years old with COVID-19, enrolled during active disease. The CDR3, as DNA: TGTGCCAGCAGCCACGCAGACAGAAGCTACACCTTC. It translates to CASSHADRSYTF.